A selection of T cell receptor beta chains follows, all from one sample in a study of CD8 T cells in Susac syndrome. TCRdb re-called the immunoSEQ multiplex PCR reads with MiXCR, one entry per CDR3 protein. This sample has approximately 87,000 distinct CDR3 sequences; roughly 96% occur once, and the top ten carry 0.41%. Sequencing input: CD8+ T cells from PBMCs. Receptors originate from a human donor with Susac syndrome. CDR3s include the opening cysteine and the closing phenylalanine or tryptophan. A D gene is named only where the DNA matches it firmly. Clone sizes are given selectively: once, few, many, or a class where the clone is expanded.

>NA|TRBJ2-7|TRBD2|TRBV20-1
CSVQSYGRNYYEQYF
TGCAGTGTTCAGTCGTACGGGAGGAACTACTACGAGCAGTACTTC
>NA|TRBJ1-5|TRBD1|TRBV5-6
CASSYSRTGGTPQHF
TGTGCCAGCAGCTACTCCAGGACAGGGGGGACGCCCCAGCATTTT
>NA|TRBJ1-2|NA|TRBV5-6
CASTEVGGNSYGYTF
TGTGCCAGCACCGAGGTGGGGGGAAATAGCTATGGCTACACCTTC
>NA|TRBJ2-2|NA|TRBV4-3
CASRPNMADPGELFF
TGCGCCAGCAGACCCAATATGGCCGATCCCGGGGAGCTGTTTTTT
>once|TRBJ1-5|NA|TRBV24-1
CATRVGTLSNQPQHF
TGTGCCACCAGGGTCGGGACACTTAGCAATCAGCCCCAGCATTTT
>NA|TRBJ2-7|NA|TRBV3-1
CASSQAGGASYEQYF
TGTGCCAGCAGCCAAGCCGGCGGGGCTAGCTACGAGCAGTACTTC
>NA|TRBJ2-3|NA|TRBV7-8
CASSLAGAVDTQYF
TGTGCCAGCAGCTTAGCCGGGGCCGTAGATACGCAGTATTTT
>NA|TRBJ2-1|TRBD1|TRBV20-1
CSVQPGQFQTIEQFF
TGCAGTGTCCAACCGGGACAGTTCCAGACAATTGAGCAGTTCTTC
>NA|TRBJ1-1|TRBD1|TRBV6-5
CASSSWDRGLEAFF
TGTGCCAGCAGTTCGTGGGACAGGGGGCTTGAAGCTTTCTTT
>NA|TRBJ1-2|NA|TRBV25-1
CASSWLHYGYTF
TGTGCCAGCAGTTGGCTACACTATGGCTACACCTTC
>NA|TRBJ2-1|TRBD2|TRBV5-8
CASIPTSGGTSSYNEQFF
TGTGCCAGCATTCCGACTAGCGGGGGAACTAGCTCCTACAATGAGCAGTTCTTC
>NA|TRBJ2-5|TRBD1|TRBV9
CASSVDTAGGAETQYF
TGTGCCAGCAGCGTAGATACGGCAGGGGGTGCTGAGACCCAGTACTTC
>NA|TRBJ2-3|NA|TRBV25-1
CASSAWDRLTDTQYF
TGTGCCAGCAGTGCCTGGGACCGTCTTACGGATACGCAGTATTTT
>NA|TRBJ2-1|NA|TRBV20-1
CSATPDEQFF
TGCAGTGCTACCCCCGATGAGCAGTTCTTC
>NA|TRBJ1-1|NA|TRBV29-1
CSVEPGAEAFF
TGCAGCGTTGAGCCAGGAGCTGAAGCTTTCTTT
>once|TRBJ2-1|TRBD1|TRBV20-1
CSARDRSYNEQFF
TGCAGTGCCAGGGACAGGAGCTACAATGAGCAGTTCTTC
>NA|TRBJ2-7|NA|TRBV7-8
CASSLALTGDEQYF
TGTGCCAGCAGCTTAGCGCTAACGGGGGACGAGCAGTACTTC
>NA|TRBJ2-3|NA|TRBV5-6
CASIHHLADTQYF
TGTGCCAGCATTCACCACCTCGCAGATACGCAGTATTTT